Shown below are 32 T cell receptor beta chains from a single sample sequenced in a study of CD8+ T cells in alopecia areata. In each case, RNA was isolated and then reverse transcribed into cDNA as the sequencing template. Profiling relied on immunoSEQ multiplex PCR, and the TCRdb table lists in-frame clones only, not all of them. The sample consists of about 200,000 clones, approximately 53% of them appearing once. Sequenced sample: CD8+ T cells sorted from blood. The receptors here all came from a human donor in good health.

The chain uses TRBV4-1 and TRBJ1-1; 7 bases align to TRBD1. Germline V gives CDR1 MGHRA, CDR2 YSYEKL. There are 16 residues in the CDR3. V dropped 2 bases and J dropped 3; count of bases not matched to a gene: 9. CDR3 DNA sequence: TGCGCCAGCAGCCAATACACAGGGGCATATGACACTGAAGCTTTCTTT. This translates into CASSQYTGAYDTEAFF.

In this sample, this clone turned up a few times. This rearrangement joins TRBV19 to TRBJ1-1; no definite D call. The length of the CDR3 is 14 residues. V was pared by 5 bases and J by 1 base, with 11 bases between. In germline, CDR1 is LNHDA, CDR2 SQIVND (reference sequence). The CDR3 sequence is CASSPRRENTEAFF. The CDR3 DNA is TGTGCCAGTAGTCCGAGAAGGGAGAACACTGAAGCTTTCTTT.

The rearrangement uses TRBV14 and TRBJ1-1; D not certain. The V and J ends lost 0 bases and 0 bases respectively, with 14 bases between them. Looked up from germline, CDR1 is SGHDN and CDR2 is FVKESK. This CDR3 has 17 residues. The CDR3 is CASSQDRSGLMNTEAFF. The CDR3 nucleotides are TGTGCCAGCAGCCAAGATCGAAGTGGGCTAATGAACACTGAAGCTTTCTTT.

A word on this clone: One end of the junction is discordant with germline, which a read error may explain. The rearrangement uses TRBV2 and TRBJ2-1; 9 bases match TRBD2. Germline lookup yields CDR1 SNHLY and CDR2 FYNNEI. This CDR3 contains 12 residues. The CDR3 protein is CASSDPGLAVLF. The CDR3, as DNA: TGTGCCAGCAGTGACCCGGGACTAGCCGTGCTCTTC.

V usage is TRBV5-6 and J usage is TRBJ2-2; possible D gene TRBD1, 7 bases. Trimming took 4 bases from V and 2 from J, leaving 18 bases between them. The CDR3 sequence is 17 residues long. Germline V CDR1 and CDR2: SGHDT, YYEEEE. This CDR3 is CASSAAGGTANTGELFF. For the CDR3, the DNA is TGTGCCAGCAGCGCTGCCGGCGGGACAGCAAACACCGGGGAGCTGTTTTTT.

This chain links TRBV9 with TRBJ1-4; no clear D. CDR1 and CDR2 from the germline V gene are SGDLS and YYNGEE. The germline V and J ends were trimmed by 4 bases and 0 bases, with 7 bases remaining between them. The CDR3 has 14 amino acids. CDR3 sequence: CASSPRSTNEKLFF. CDR3 bases: TGTGCCAGCAGCCCCCGATCAACTAATGAAAAACTGTTTTTT.

J is TRBJ1-2 and V is TRBV6-5, with 7 nucleotides matching TRBD1. CDR1 and CDR2 (germline): MNHEY, SVGAGI. The CDR3 contains 14 residues. V lost 6 bases, J lost 5 bases, and 9 bases stayed unmatched. The CDR3 bases are TGTGCCAGCAGACCCACAGGGGCTGGATATGGCTACACCTTC. It encodes CASRPTGAGYGYTF.

This clone appeared a few times. The CDR3 is CASSLATSGGAEQYF. In nucleotides, the CDR3 is TGTGCCAGCAGCTTAGCGACTAGCGGGGGGGCCGAGCAGTACTTC. The V call is TRBV7-9, the J call TRBJ2-7, with 14 bases identical to TRBD2. CDR1 SEHNR and CDR2 FQNEAQ come from the germline V gene (reference sequence). This CDR3 comprises 15 residues. V shed 0 bases and J 6 bases; nucleotides not matched to a gene: 1.

V is TRBV5-1 and J is TRBJ2-1; 8 positions agree with TRBD1. The CDR3 has 13 residues. In germline, CDR1 is SGHRS, CDR2 YFSETQ. V lost 4 bases and J lost 8; bases outside the gene matches: 5. The CDR3 here is CASSTETGDEQFF. The DNA for the CDR3 is TGCGCCAGCAGCACCGAGACAGGGGATGAGCAGTTCTTC.

The chain uses TRBV11-1 and TRBJ1-2; 8 positions match TRBD1. This CDR3 spans 12 amino acids. V shed 5 bases, J shed 6 bases, and the junction held 2 bases outside the gene matches. Germline V gene sequence: CDR1 SGHAT, CDR2 FQDESV (reference sequence). This CDR3 is CASSLTGDGYTF. CDR3 coding DNA: TGTGCCAGCAGCCTGACAGGGGATGGCTACACCTTC.

V is TRBV19 and J is TRBJ1-5, with TRBD1 matching 8 bases. Trimming removed 5 bases from V and 6 bases from J; junction bases left unmatched: 6. The CDR3 runs to 14 residues. Per germline, CDR1 LNHDA and CDR2 SQIVND (reference sequence). This chain's CDR3 is CASSLGQGSQPQHF. In DNA form, the CDR3 reads TGTGCCAGTAGTTTAGGACAGGGTAGTCAGCCCCAGCATTTT. The whole variable domain, remainder taken from reference TRBV19 and TRBJ1-5, is DGGITQSPKYLFRKEGQNVTLSCEQNLNHDAMYWYRQDPGQGLRLIYYSQIVNDFQKGDIAEGYSVSREKKESFPLTVTSAQKNPTAFYLCASSLGQGSQPQHFGDGTRLSIL.

The chain is built from TRBV19 and TRBJ1-2; D possibly corresponds to TRBD1 (6 bases). Trimming removed 8 bases at V and 8 bases at J, with 9 bases between. CDR1 is LNHDA, CDR2 SQIVND, per germline (reference sequence). The CDR3 runs 10 residues. The CDR3 DNA is TGTGCCAGTGAGGGGGGCGGCTACACCTTC. It encodes CASEGGGYTF.

The chain couples TRBV13 to TRBJ2-7, with 7 nucleotides matching TRBD1. J gave up 6 bases and V 5 bases, and 10 bases lay outside the gene matches. CDR1 and CDR2 (germline): PRHDT, FYEKMQ (reference sequence). This CDR3 has 14 amino acids. CDR3 coding DNA: TGTGCCAGCAGCAAAGACAGGGACGTGGGCGAGCAGTACTTC. Its translation: CASSKDRDVGEQYF.

The V and J genes are TRBV9 and TRBJ2-1; TRBD2 agrees at 7 bases. The CDR3 spans 14 residues. V shed 1 base and J 6 bases; nucleotides not matched to a gene: 4. Germline assignment: CDR1 SGDLS and CDR2 YYNGEE. CDR3 coding DNA: TGTGCCAGCAGCGTAACTAGCGTGGGCAATGAGCAGTTCTTC. Amino acids: CASSVTSVGNEQFF.

The chain has TRBV11-2 and TRBJ2-1; D not certain. Germline V gene data show CDR1 as SGHAT and CDR2 as FQNNGV. The CDR3 loop spans 16 amino acids. With 0 bases removed from V and 2 bases from J, the gap between germline ends came to 11 bases. The chain's CDR3 is CASSLEMAATYNEQFF. The CDR3, as DNA: TGTGCCAGCAGCTTAGAAATGGCCGCAACCTACAATGAGCAGTTCTTC. The variable domain in full, with the rest retrieved from reference TRBV11-2 and TRBJ2-1, is EAGVAQSPRYKIIEKRQSVAFWCNPISGHATLYWYQQILGQGPKLLIQFQNNGVVDDSQLPKDRFSAERLKGVDSTLKIQPAKLEDSAVYLCASSLEMAATYNEQFFGPGTRLTVL.

This chain uses TRBV25-1 with TRBJ1-2, with a tentative D call TRBD1 (6 bases). CDR1 MGHDK and CDR2 SYGVNS come from the germline V gene. The CDR3 is 14 residues long. The V gene lost 3 bases and the J gene lost 3 bases, with 11 bases spanning the gap. As DNA, the CDR3 is TGTGCCAGCAGTGAGGTGGGGGGCGACTATGGCTACACCTTC. Amino acids: CASSEVGGDYGYTF.

The genes are TRBV4-1 and TRBJ2-7, with D possibly matching TRBD1 (6 bases). Trimming pared 0 bases from V and 1 base from J, leaving 10 bases between. Per germline, CDR1 MGHRA and CDR2 YSYEKL. This CDR3 is built from 15 residues. The CDR3 DNA reads TGCGCCAGCAGCCAAGATCTCGGGACATCCTACGAGCAGTACTTC. It translates to CASSQDLGTSYEQYF.

The chain uses TRBV30 and TRBJ1-1, with D hard to call. The CDR3 runs 14 residues. The V and J ends lost 0 bases and 0 bases respectively, with 8 bases between them. Per the germline V gene, CDR1 is GTSNPN and CDR2 is SVGIG (reference sequence). Here the CDR3 DNA reads TGTGCCTGGAGTGTACTGGCATTGAACACTGAAGCTTTCTTT. Translating gives CAWSVLALNTEAFF.

The V and J genes are TRBV7-8 and TRBJ2-5, with a possible D match to TRBD1 (6 bases). The germline CDR1 and CDR2 sequences are SGHVS and FQNEAQ. This CDR3 spans 13 amino acids. Deletions cut 4 bases from V and 1 base from J, with 7 bases between. The CDR3 DNA is TGTGCCAGCAGCTCCAGGGGCCAAGAGACCCAGTACTTC. Residues: CASSSRGQETQYF.

This clone has only a few counts. The chain has TRBV7-9 and TRBJ2-7; D remains ambiguous. The CDR3 is 13 residues long. Deletions cut 3 bases from V and 3 bases from J, with 9 bases between. CDR1 and CDR2 from the germline V gene are SEHNR and FQNEAQ (reference sequence). CDR3 nucleotide sequence: TGTGCCAGCAGCTTCCCCCTCTTCTACGAGCAGTACTTC. It is translated as CASSFPLFYEQYF.

This chain connects TRBV6-5 to TRBJ1-5; TRBD1 aligns across 8 bases. The CDR3 covers 14 residues. V was pared by 6 bases and J by 5 bases, with 6 bases of the junction left unmatched. CDR1 and CDR2 (germline): MNHEY, SVGAGI. The CDR3 spells CASSHRGADQPQHF. CDR3 DNA sequence: TGTGCCAGCAGCCACAGGGGGGCGGATCAGCCCCAGCATTTT.

The genes are TRBV5-1 and TRBJ2-3; TRBD1 aligns across 7 bases. In germline, CDR1 is SGHRS, CDR2 YFSETQ. V lost 0 bases, J lost 2 bases, and 3 bases stayed unmatched. This CDR3 contains 15 residues. The CDR3 is CASSLEGAHTDTQYF. The CDR3 coding sequence is TGCGCCAGCAGCTTGGAGGGGGCCCACACAGATACGCAGTATTTT.

The chain links TRBV29-1 to TRBJ1-4; 8 nucleotides align to TRBD1. Looked up from germline, CDR1 is SQVTM and CDR2 is ANQGSEA. After removal of 1 base from V and 0 bases from J, the junction contained 7 bases not matched to a gene. The CDR3 is 17 amino acids. For the CDR3, the DNA is TGCAGCGTTGAAGCGGCAGGGGGCATTGCAACTAATGAAAAACTGTTTTTT. It encodes CSVEAAGGIATNEKLFF.

The chain recombines TRBV30 with TRBJ2-2, with D uncertain. Trimming stripped 0 bases from V and 4 bases from J, with 9 bases between. The germline V gene encodes CDR1 GTSNPN and CDR2 SVGIG (reference sequence). The CDR3 consists of 14 residues. The CDR3 reads CAWSVATFTGELFF. The DNA of the CDR3 is TGTGCCTGGAGTGTAGCCACCTTCACCGGGGAGCTGTTTTTT.

V usage is TRBV18 and J usage is TRBJ2-3; D is uncertain. The V and J ends lost 3 bases and 8 bases respectively, with 9 bases between them. Per germline, CDR1 KGHSH and CDR2 LQKENI. There are 12 residues in the CDR3. CDR3 residues: CASSPRLRTQYF. The CDR3 DNA follows: TGTGCCAGCTCACCGCGGTTACGTACGCAGTATTTT.

This clone has more than one count but fewer than ten. The chain uses TRBV29-1 and TRBJ2-1; D is perhaps TRBD1 (6 bases). Germline values: CDR1 SQVTM, CDR2 ANQGSEA. The CDR3 contains 15 residues. Trimming pared 7 bases from V and 3 bases from J, leaving 19 bases between. The CDR3 reads CSAGETPGFYNEQFF. In nucleotides, the CDR3 is TGCAGCGCAGGGGAGACACCCGGATTCTACAATGAGCAGTTCTTC.

The V call is TRBV7-9, the J call TRBJ1-2, with D unresolved. V was trimmed by 5 bases and J by 4 bases, leaving 14 bases between them. CDR3 size: 14 residues. Germline CDR1 SEHNR, CDR2 FQNEAQ (reference sequence). CDR3 sequence (DNA): TGTGCCAGCAGCCCGGTCGGCCGGTTCTATGGCTACACCTTC. This codes for CASSPVGRFYGYTF.

This clone showed up just a few times. This chain uses TRBV19 with TRBJ1-5, with a possible D match to TRBD1 (5 bases). Trimming left V 8 bases short and J 0 bases short, with 11 bases between. Germline V gives CDR1 LNHDA, CDR2 SQIVND (reference sequence). The CDR3 runs 14 residues. CDR3 in amino acids: CASRDVYSNQPQHF. The CDR3 region has the DNA TGTGCCAGTCGGGACGTATATAGCAATCAGCCCCAGCATTTT.

The chain links TRBV4-1 to TRBJ2-4; no firm D call. Trimming stripped 2 bases from V and 2 bases from J, with 7 bases between. CDR3 length: 14 residues. The V gene's germline CDR1 is MGHRA and CDR2 YSYEKL. The CDR3 sequence: CASSQYPTKNIQYF. Here the CDR3 DNA reads TGCGCCAGCAGCCAATATCCGACCAAAAACATTCAGTACTTC.

The V gene is TRBV11-1, the J gene TRBJ2-3, with 9 bases matching TRBD2. J lost 2 bases, V lost 6 bases, and 9 bases had no gene match. The CDR3 runs 16 residues. The V gene's germline CDR1 is SGHAT and CDR2 FQDESV (reference sequence). The CDR3 coding sequence is TGTGCCAGCAGTCCTATAGCGGGGGCGTTCACAGATACGCAGTATTTT. This sequence encodes CASSPIAGAFTDTQYF. Variable domain in full (rest from reference TRBV11-1 and TRBJ2-3): EAEVAQSPRYKITEKSQAVAFWCDPISGHATLYWYRQILGQGPELLVQFQDESVVDDSQLPKDRFSAERLKGVDSTLKIQPAELGDSAMYLCASSPIAGAFTDTQYFGPGTRLTVL.

The chain employs TRBV4-2 and TRBJ2-1, with D uncertain. The ends were cut back, 4 bases at V and 9 bases at J, with 10 bases in the middle. CDR1 LGHNA and CDR2 YNFKEQ come from the germline V gene. The CDR3 runs 12 residues. The CDR3 DNA reads TGTGCCAGCAGCCCCGGCCCTGCTGAGCAGTTCTTC. Its protein product is CASSPGPAEQFF.

The rearrangement joins TRBV6-1 to TRBJ1-5; D remains unclear. In germline, CDR1 is MNHNS, CDR2 SASEGT. The V end lost 6 bases, the J end lost 3 bases, and 6 bases lay between the germline ends. CDR3 length: 12 amino acids. The CDR3 bases are TGTGCCAGCAGGGAGGACAATCAGCCCCAGCATTTT. Translating gives CASREDNQPQHF.